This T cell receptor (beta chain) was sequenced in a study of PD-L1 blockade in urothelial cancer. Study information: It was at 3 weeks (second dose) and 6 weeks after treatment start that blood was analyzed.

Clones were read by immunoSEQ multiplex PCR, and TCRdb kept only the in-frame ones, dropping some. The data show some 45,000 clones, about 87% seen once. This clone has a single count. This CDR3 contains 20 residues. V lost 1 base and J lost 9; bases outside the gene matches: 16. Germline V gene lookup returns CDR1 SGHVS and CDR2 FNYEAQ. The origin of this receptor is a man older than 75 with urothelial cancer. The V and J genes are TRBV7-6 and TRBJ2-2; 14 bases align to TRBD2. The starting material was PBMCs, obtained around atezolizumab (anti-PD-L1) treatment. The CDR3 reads CASSLEAPTSGRANNRELFF. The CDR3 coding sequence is TGTGCCAGCAGCTTAGAAGCGCCGACTAGCGGGAGGGCTAACAATAGGGAGCTGTTTTTT.